These 28 T cell receptor beta chains were sequenced from one sample in a study of T cells in Graves' hyperthyroidism and ophthalmopathy (dated by TCRdb to the late 2010s). Library construction relied on multiplex PCR. TCRdb shows the sequencer as Illumina HiSeq 2000. TCR beta CDR3 regions were amplified from RNA transcripts. The first round of RT-PCR for the TCR CDR3 was performed with the HTBI primer set and the Qiagen OneStep RT-PCR kit. TCRdb applied fastp at Q25 and MiXCR to the public reads, then kept only in-frame beta chains. Records with the same CDR3 protein are collapsed into one entry carrying the most frequent genes and DNA. Present in this sample are 610,000 or so distinct CDR3 sequences, 40% to 55% of which were seen just once. The ten largest account for around 7.7% of the sample. Sequencing was done on a sample of peripheral blood or thyroid tissue (not recorded which). The source of these receptors is a woman aged 18 to 35 with Graves' hyperthyroidism.

The table lists this clonotype with a few counts. The chain links TRBV9 to TRBJ2-7; 7 positions match TRBD2. Germline V gene data show CDR1 as SGDLS and CDR2 as YYNGEE. The CDR3 covers 15 residues. Unmatched junction bases numbered 7, after V lost 0 bases and J lost 4 bases. The CDR3 reads CASSVEPTSVYEQYF. CDR3 coding DNA: TGTGCCAGCAGCGTAGAACCCACTAGCGTATACGAGCAGTACTTC.

This clonotype was observed at least ten times. This rearrangement joins TRBV5-8 to TRBJ1-1, with 8 bases identical to TRBD1. The germline V gene has CDR1 SGHTS and CDR2 YDEGEE. The trim removed 5 bases at V and 2 bases at J, leaving 5 bases unmatched. The CDR3 is 14 amino acids. The CDR3 protein is CASRLDRDNTEAFF. The CDR3 nucleotides are TGTGCCAGCAGGCTGGACAGGGACAACACTGAAGCTTTCTTT.

This clonotype was seen many times. The chain carries TRBV6-1 and TRBJ2-7, with a possible D match to TRBD1 (5 bases). The V and J ends lost 6 bases and 2 bases respectively, with 17 bases between them. This CDR3 comprises 15 residues. CDR1 and CDR2 (germline): MNHNS, SASEGT. CDR3 bases: TGTGCCAGCAGCAACGCGAATCAGGGTACCTACGAGCAGTACTTC. Its protein product is CASSNANQGTYEQYF.

J is TRBJ1-5 and V is TRBV5-5, with TRBD1 matching over 9 bases. The J segment lost 6 bases and the V segment lost 3 bases, leaving 4 bases of the junction unmatched. The CDR3 runs to 14 residues. CDR1 is SGHKS and CDR2 is YYEKEE in the germline V gene (reference sequence). The CDR3 sequence is CASSWTGVGQPQHF. The CDR3 coding sequence is TGTGCCAGCAGCTGGACAGGGGTAGGTCAGCCCCAGCATTTT.

This chain connects TRBV29-1 to TRBJ1-1; TRBD1 matches at 8 bases. The CDR3 covers 12 residues. Germline CDR1 and CDR2: SQVTM and ANQGSEA. Unmatched junction bases numbered 9, after V lost 4 bases and J lost 11 bases. DNA of the CDR3: TGCAGCGTTGCGGACAGGGCATCGAAGGCTTTCTTT. Translated: CSVADRASKAFF.

This clonotype was detected ten times or more. This chain links TRBV9 with TRBJ1-1; 8 nucleotides match TRBD1. V dropped 2 bases and J dropped 6; count of bases not matched to a gene: 6. The germline V gene encodes CDR1 SGDLS and CDR2 YYNGEE. The CDR3 has 14 amino acids. The DNA for the CDR3 is TGTGCCAGCAGCGTCAGACAGGGGCAGGCTGAAGCTTTCTTT. Its protein is CASSVRQGQAEAFF.

Turning to this clonotype: A junction end diverges from the germline sequence, so it may reflect a read error. V gene TRBV9 combines with J gene TRBJ2-7, with D perhaps TRBD1 or TRBD2 (6 bases each). This CDR3 spans 13 amino acids. The germline CDR1 and CDR2 sequences are SGDLS and YYNGEE. This chain's CDR3 is CASSALGASEKYF. CDR3 bases: TGTGCCAGCAGCGCCCTGGGGGCTAGCGAGAAGTACTTC.

This clonotype occurred a few times. The chain links TRBV20-1 to TRBJ2-7; the match to TRBD1 covers 11 bases. This CDR3 has 12 residues. Germline V lookup: CDR1 DFQATT, CDR2 SNEGSKA (reference sequence). V lost 6 bases to trimming and J lost 6 bases; unmatched junction nucleotides: 4. CDR3 nucleotides: TGCAGTGCCGGGGGGACAGGGGGCGAGCAGTACTTC. Amino acids: CSAGGTGGEQYF.

This clonotype was picked up a small number of times. The rearrangement joins TRBV7-9 to TRBJ2-5, with 8 positions matching TRBD1. Germline CDR1 SEHNR, CDR2 FQNEAQ (reference sequence). CDR3 length: 14 residues. Losses at the gene ends were 5 bases for V and 2 bases for J; bases not matched to a gene: 4. The CDR3 sequence: CASSPDRAQETQYF. CDR3 sequence (DNA): TGTGCCAGCAGCCCGGACAGGGCGCAAGAGACCCAGTACTTC.

The V and J genes are TRBV7-9 and TRBJ1-2, with a weak D call TRBD1 (6 bases). The CDR3 is 16 amino acids. Germline V gene sequence: CDR1 SEHNR, CDR2 FQNEAQ (reference sequence). The V end was cut by 8 bases, the J end by 6 bases, with 25 bases between. CDR3 bases: TGTGCCAGCTCACCACAGAGAGGGGGAGAGGTCGATGGCTACACCTTC. This codes for CASSPQRGGEVDGYTF.

V is TRBV29-1 and J is TRBJ1-2, with D unresolved. The CDR3 totals 15 residues. CDR1 SQVTM and CDR2 ANQGSEA come from the germline V gene. V dropped 4 bases and J dropped 4 bases, with 19 bases sitting between them. The CDR3 here is CSVGKGGDLGYGYTF. The DNA for the CDR3 is TGCAGCGTTGGGAAAGGCGGTGATCTAGGCTATGGCTACACCTTC.

The chain has TRBV20-1 and TRBJ2-2, with D possibly being TRBD1 or TRBD2 (5 bases each). The germline V and J ends were trimmed by 0 bases and 2 bases, with 13 bases remaining between them. The germline CDR1 and CDR2 sequences are DFQATT and SNEGSKA (reference sequence). This CDR3 is 16 amino acids long. Here the CDR3 reads CSARDRARGNTGELFF. CDR3 nucleotide sequence: TGCAGTGCTAGAGATCGGGCGAGGGGAAACACCGGGGAGCTGTTTTTT.

This chain links TRBV2 with TRBJ1-2, with D tentatively TRBD1 (6 bases). This CDR3 spans 16 amino acids. Germline CDR1 SNHLY, CDR2 FYNNEI. As DNA, the CDR3 is TGTGCTACTAGCAGTGAAAATGACAGGATGGGCTATGGCTACACCTTC. Protein product: CATSSENDRMGYGYTF.

The rearrangement uses TRBV2 and TRBJ1-4; 7 positions match TRBD1. This CDR3 spans 16 amino acids. With 6 bases clipped from V and 8 bases from J, the junction kept 15 bases outside the gene matches. Germline V lookup: CDR1 SNHLY, CDR2 FYNNEI. CDR3 DNA: TGTGCCAGCAGCCAAGATTGGACAGGCGGCTGGGAAAAACTGTTTTTT. Translation: CASSQDWTGGWEKLFF.

This chain connects TRBV10-3 to TRBJ2-7, with D uncertain. Trimming shortened V by 3 bases and J by 3 bases, and 15 bases separated the two germline ends. The CDR3 has 15 residues. CDR1 is ENHRY and CDR2 is SYGVKD in the germline V gene. This chain's CDR3 is CAISDEPVGGYEQYF. CDR3 DNA sequence: TGTGCCATCAGTGACGAGCCTGTGGGTGGCTACGAGCAGTACTTC.

This clonotype was observed at least ten times. The chain is built from TRBV6-6 and TRBJ2-7; 10 bases are a match to TRBD1. The CDR3 totals 15 residues. J lost 2 bases, V lost 3 bases, and 4 bases had no gene match. Germline assignment: CDR1 MNHNY and CDR2 SVGAGI (reference sequence). CDR3 bases: TGTGCCAGCAGTTATCCTGGACAGGGGGCCTACGAGCAGTACTTC. The encoded protein is CASSYPGQGAYEQYF.

J is TRBJ1-4 and V is TRBV20-1; perhaps TRBD1 as D (5 bases). The V gene lost 6 bases and the J gene lost 8 bases, with 19 bases spanning the gap. The CDR3 covers 14 residues. The germline gives CDR1 DFQATT, CDR2 SNEGSKA (reference sequence). The CDR3 loop is CSASSTGQGEKLFF. CDR3 in DNA: TGCAGTGCCAGCAGTACCGGACAAGGCGAAAAACTGTTTTTT.

The gene calls are TRBV9 and TRBJ1-2, with no clear D. Trimming took off 4 bases at V and 5 bases at J, with 18 bases between the two ends. Germline CDR1 is SGDLS and CDR2 is YYNGEE. The CDR3 contains 15 residues. This chain's CDR3 is CASSLVSGMGYGYTF. The CDR3 DNA sequence: TGTGCCAGCAGCCTCGTTAGCGGGATGGGTTATGGCTACACCTTC.

This chain links TRBV7-8 with TRBJ2-3; possibly TRBD1 or TRBD2 for D (5 bases each). The V end was cut by 10 bases, the J end by 4 bases, with 18 bases between. The length of the CDR3 is 14 residues. From germline, CDR1 is SGHVS and CDR2 FQNEAQ. The CDR3 nucleotides are TGTGCCACCATAGAGGGGCCGGATGCAGATACGCAGTATTTT. Its translation: CATIEGPDADTQYF.

In the case of this clonotype: This clone may be a read error of a much larger clone one base away. The CDR3 region is CASSLQFGLAGYEQHF. The CDR3 DNA is TGTGCCAGCAGCTTGCAATTCGGACTAGCGGGTTACGAGCAGCACTTC. The chain links TRBV5-5 to TRBJ2-7; 11 positions agree with TRBD2. CDR3 length: 16 amino acids. In germline, CDR1 is SGHKS, CDR2 YYEKEE (reference sequence).

This clonotype was detected ten times or more. The J gene is TRBJ1-1, the V gene TRBV19, with 9 bases fitting TRBD1. V was clipped by 7 bases and J by 4 bases; unmatched bases: 7. The germline V gene has CDR1 LNHDA and CDR2 SQIVND (reference sequence). The CDR3 consists of 14 residues. The CDR3 spells CASNTGGGFTEAFF. The CDR3 nucleotides are TGTGCCAGTAATACAGGGGGCGGGTTCACTGAAGCTTTCTTT.

This clonotype showed up many times. This chain uses TRBV9 with TRBJ1-6; 10 bases match TRBD1. Germline V CDR1 and CDR2: SGDLS, YYNGEE. Trimming removed 3 bases from V and 9 bases from J; junction bases left unmatched: 9. The CDR3 totals 16 residues. Written as DNA, the CDR3 is TGTGCCAGCAGCGAGGACGGGGGGACAGGGGTTTCACCCCTCCACTTT. The encoded protein is CASSEDGGTGVSPLHF.

This clonotype has at least ten counts. This chain uses TRBV6-1 with TRBJ1-2; TRBD1 might be the D (6 bases). Germline CDR1 and CDR2: MNHNS and SASEGT. V was pared by 5 bases and J by 2 bases, with 12 bases between. This CDR3 has 14 amino acids. The CDR3 DNA reads as TGTGCCAGCAGTAAGACAGGACTCAACTATGGCTACACCTTC. The encoded protein is CASSKTGLNYGYTF.

Worth noting for this clonotype: This CDR3 fails to terminate in the conserved phenylalanine or tryptophan, so it likely reflects a read error. No DNA is shown, since the ends of the CDR3 on it are uncertain; the CDR3 is the one TCRdb lists. CDR3 protein: CASSLRGIA. The chain has TRBV7-3 and TRBJ1-3. The length of the CDR3 is 9 amino acids, counting both ends. Germline loops: CDR1 SGHTA, CDR2 FQGTGA.

Ten or more counts support this clonotype. This CDR3 is CASSQAGLGYEQYF. CDR3 nucleotides: TGCGCCAGCAGCCAAGCAGGGTTAGGCTACGAGCAGTACTTC. The rearrangement uses TRBV4-3 and TRBJ2-7; perhaps TRBD1 as D (5 bases). The CDR3 has 14 residues. Germline CDR1 reads LGHNA; CDR2 reads YSLEER. V lost 1 base and J lost 3, with 10 bases in between.

V is TRBV7-9 and J is TRBJ2-7; the match to TRBD2 covers 14 bases. The germline CDR1 and CDR2 sequences are SEHNR and FQNEAQ (reference sequence). The V segment lost 5 bases and the J segment 6 bases; nucleotides outside the gene matches: 9. This CDR3 comprises 16 residues. The CDR3 reads CASSPGLAGVTAEQYF. CDR3 coding DNA: TGTGCCAGCAGCCCGGGACTAGCGGGAGTGACGGCCGAGCAGTACTTC. Combining the CDR3 with reference TRBV7-9 and TRBJ2-7 gives the whole variable domain DTGVSQNPRHKITKRGQNVTFRCDPISEHNRLYWYRQTLGQGPEFLTYFQNEAQLEKSRLLSDRFSAERPKGSFSTLEIQRTEQGDSAMYLCASSPGLAGVTAEQYFGPGTRLTVT.

The chain carries TRBV2 and TRBJ1-1; perhaps TRBD1 as D (5 bases). Germline lookup yields CDR1 SNHLY and CDR2 FYNNEI. The CDR3 extends over 15 amino acids. The germline V and J ends were trimmed by 8 bases and 0 bases, with 16 bases remaining between them. The CDR3 region is CASSPGAILNTEAFF. In nucleotides, the CDR3 is TGTGCCAGCTCACCTGGGGCGATACTGAACACTGAAGCTTTCTTT.

CDR3 amino acids: CMRAGGMDEQFF. As DNA, the CDR3 is TGCATGAGGGCGGGAGGGATGGATGAGCAGTTCTTC. The gene calls are TRBV20-1 and TRBJ2-1; 9 bases align to TRBD2. The germline gives CDR1 DFQATT, CDR2 SNEGSKA (reference sequence). The CDR3 is made up of 12 amino acids.